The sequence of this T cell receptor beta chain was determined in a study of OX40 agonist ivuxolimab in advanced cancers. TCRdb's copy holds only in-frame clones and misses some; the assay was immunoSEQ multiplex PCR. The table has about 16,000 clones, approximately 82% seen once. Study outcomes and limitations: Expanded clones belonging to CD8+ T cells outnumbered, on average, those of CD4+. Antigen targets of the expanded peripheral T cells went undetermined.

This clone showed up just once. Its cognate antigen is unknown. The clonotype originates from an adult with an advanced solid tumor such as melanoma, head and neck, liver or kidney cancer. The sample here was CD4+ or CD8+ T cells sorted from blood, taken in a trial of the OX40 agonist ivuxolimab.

The CDR3 DNA is TGTGCCAGCAGCGTAGAATCTAGCGAGGAGACCCAGTACTTC. The encoded protein is CASSVESSEETQYF. The genes are TRBV9 and TRBJ2-5, with a possible D match to TRBD2 (6 bases). The ends were cut back, 0 bases at V and 5 bases at J, with 11 bases in the middle. The CDR3 totals 14 residues. Looked up from germline, CDR1 is SGDLS and CDR2 is YYNGEE.